This T cell receptor (beta chain) was captured by sequencing in a study of T cell responses to AZD1222 COVID-19 vaccine. Clones were read by immunoSEQ multiplex PCR, and TCRdb kept only the in-frame ones, dropping some. The data contain more than 100,000 clones, approximately 88% of them singletons. This clone is a singleton in its sample. The V gene lost 8 bases and the J gene lost 3 bases, with 13 bases spanning the gap. This CDR3 is 13 amino acids long. Per the germline V gene, CDR1 is MNHEY and CDR2 is SVGAGI. The source material was peripheral blood, sampled on day 0 of AZD1222 vaccination. The receptor was isolated from an adult in good health. The rearrangement links TRBV6-5 to TRBJ1-2; D is undetermined. The CDR3 nucleotides read TGTGCCAGCGCCCCTGGGGAGTACTATGGCTACACCTTC. Protein: CASAPGEYYGYTF.